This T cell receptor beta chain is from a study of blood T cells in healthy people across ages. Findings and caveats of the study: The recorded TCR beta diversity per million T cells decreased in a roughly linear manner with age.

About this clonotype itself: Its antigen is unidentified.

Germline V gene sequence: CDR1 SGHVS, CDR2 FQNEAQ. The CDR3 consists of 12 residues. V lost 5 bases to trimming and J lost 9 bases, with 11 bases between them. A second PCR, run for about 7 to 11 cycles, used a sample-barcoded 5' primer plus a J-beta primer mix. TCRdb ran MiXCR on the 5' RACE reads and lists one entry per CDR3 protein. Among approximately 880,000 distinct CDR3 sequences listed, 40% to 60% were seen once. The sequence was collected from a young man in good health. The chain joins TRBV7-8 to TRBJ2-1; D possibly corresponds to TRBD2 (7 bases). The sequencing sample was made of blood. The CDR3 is CASSVRGAEQFF. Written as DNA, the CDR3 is TGTGCCAGCAGCGTCCGGGGGGCTGAGCAGTTCTTC.